This entry lists 22 T cell receptor beta chains sequenced from one sample in a study of shared clonotypes between healthy human individuals. Clones were read by immunoSEQ multiplex PCR, and TCRdb kept only the in-frame ones, dropping some. Found here are approximately 2.3 million clones, over 85% of them singletons; the top ten hold about 0.41%. Source material: naive CD4+ T cells from PBMCs. Described subset: CD45RA+ positively selected. The receptors stem from a man aged 18 to 29 in good health. Some clones in this sample may be carry-over from other donors' samples.

The chain carries TRBV21-1 and TRBJ1-2; the D call TRBD1 from the table was never checked on the DNA. TRBV21-1 is an annotated pseudogene. The CDR3 covers 17 residues. DNA for the CDR3: TGTGCCAGCAGCAAAGAGGGACAGGGGCCCTATAACTATGGCTACACCTTC. Residues: CASSKEGQGPYNYGYTF.

This clone was seen only once. The genes are TRBV23-1 and TRBJ2-2; D unresolved. TRBV23-1 counts as an open reading frame of uncertain function. The CDR3 extends over 14 amino acids. V lost 0 bases and J lost 3, with 5 bases in between. In DNA, the CDR3 is TGCGCCAGCAGTCAATCTAGGGACACCGGGGAGCTGTTTTTT. This encodes CASSQSRDTGELFF.

Written as DNA, the CDR3 is TGTGCCAGCAGCCTCCGGGGAGGGGATAATGAAAAACTGTTTTTT. It translates to CASSLRGGDNEKLFF. This sequence joins TRBV7-2 and TRBJ1-4; weak D call: TRBD1 (5 bases). V was trimmed by 5 bases and J by 4 bases, leaving 14 bases between them. This CDR3 has 15 residues. Germline CDR1 reads SGHTA; CDR2 reads FQGNSA.

This clone was observed a single time. The chain carries TRBV5-1 and TRBJ2-3; D ambiguous. Germline assignment: CDR1 SGHRS and CDR2 YFSETQ. This CDR3 has 15 residues. Trimming cost V 4 bases and J 6 bases, with 18 bases left between them. The CDR3 DNA is TGCGCCAGCAGCAACCAGACTGGGATCGTCGATACGCAGTATTTT. As protein: CASSNQTGIVDTQYF.

J is TRBJ2-7 and V is TRBV7-2; TRBD1 matches at 7 bases. V lost 3 bases to trimming and J lost 3 bases; unmatched junction nucleotides: 2. The CDR3 consists of 13 residues. Germline loops: CDR1 SGHTA, CDR2 FQGNSA. The CDR3 protein is CASSFQGDYEQYF. The CDR3 nucleotides read TGTGCCAGCAGCTTCCAGGGGGACTACGAGCAGTACTTC.

V and J are TRBV7-9 and TRBJ2-3; D possibly corresponds to TRBD2 (6 bases). Germline V gene sequence: CDR1 SEHNR, CDR2 FQNEAQ (reference sequence). CDR3 size: 16 residues. V gave up 3 bases and J gave up 0 bases, with 13 bases separating them. The CDR3 loop reads CASSFPPGTSTDTQYF. The CDR3 region has the DNA TGTGCCAGCAGCTTTCCGCCAGGGACTAGCACAGATACGCAGTATTTT.

The CDR3 DNA reads TGCGCCAGCAGCTCGGAGCTAGCGGGAGGTTACGAGCAGTACTTC. It yields the protein CASSSELAGGYEQYF. The chain has TRBV5-1 and TRBJ2-7; 11 bases align to TRBD2. Germline values: CDR1 SGHRS, CDR2 YFSETQ. This CDR3 spans 15 amino acids. V lost 3 bases and J lost 4; bases outside the gene matches: 6.

Worth noting for this clone: Other DNA sequences within the sample encode an identical CDR3. V gene TRBV5-1 combines with J gene TRBJ1-4; unclear D gene. This CDR3 comprises 15 residues. V dropped 0 bases and J dropped 5 bases, with 11 bases sitting between them. The germline gives CDR1 SGHRS, CDR2 YFSETQ. CDR3 nucleotide sequence: TGCGCCAGCAGCTTGGAAGGCGGTACCAATGAAAAACTGTTTTTT. It specifies CASSLEGGTNEKLFF. Looking up the rest from reference TRBV5-1 and TRBJ1-4 gives the full variable domain: KAGVTQTPRYLIKTRGQQVTLSCSPISGHRSVSWYQQTPGQGLQFLFEYFSETQRNKGNFPGRFSGRQFSNSRSEMNVSTLELGDSALYLCASSLEGGTNEKLFFGSGTQLSVL.

The chain is built from TRBV7-8 and TRBJ1-5; tentative D call: TRBD1 (5 bases). V lost 4 bases and J lost 0, with 7 bases in between. The CDR3 is 14 amino acids. Germline loops: CDR1 SGHVS, CDR2 FQNEAQ. CDR3 sequence reads: CASSSRDSNQPQHF. The CDR3 DNA follows: TGTGCCAGCAGCTCCAGGGATAGCAATCAGCCCCAGCATTTT.

The CDR3 here is CAWSASRTEAFF. The CDR3 nucleotides are TGTGCCTGGAGTGCCTCAAGAACTGAAGCTTTCTTT. The chain uses TRBV30 and TRBJ1-1; D unresolved. Germline V gene sequence: CDR1 GTSNPN, CDR2 SVGIG (reference sequence). The CDR3 consists of 12 residues. Trimming cost V 1 base and J 5 bases, with 8 bases left between them.

The CDR3 sequence is CASSEDPSGIYNEQFF. In DNA, the CDR3 is TGTGCCAGCAGTGAAGACCCTAGCGGAATCTACAATGAGCAGTTCTTC. V and J are TRBV6-1 and TRBJ2-1; 7 bases match TRBD2. V trimming: 1 base; J trimming: 3 bases; junction bases outside the gene matches: 6. Germline CDR1 reads MNHNS; CDR2 reads SASEGT. The CDR3 runs 16 residues.

The gene calls are TRBV4-2 and TRBJ2-7, with 13 bases aligning to TRBD2. Unmatched junction bases numbered 5, after V lost 0 bases and J lost 6 bases. The germline gives CDR1 LGHNA, CDR2 YNFKEQ. The CDR3 covers 16 residues. This CDR3 is CASSQDGTSGIREQYF. As DNA, the CDR3 is TGTGCCAGCAGCCAAGACGGGACTAGCGGGATTCGCGAGCAGTACTTC.

This chain links TRBV30 with TRBJ2-5; TRBD2 aligns across 15 bases. The CDR3 contains 20 residues. V lost 0 bases to trimming and J lost 5 bases; unmatched junction nucleotides: 16. Germline CDR1 GTSNPN, CDR2 SVGIG (reference sequence). The CDR3 sequence is CAWSVAMGQGTSGRRETQYF. The DNA of the CDR3 is TGTGCCTGGAGTGTAGCCATGGGACAGGGGACTAGCGGGAGGCGGGAGACCCAGTACTTC.

This clone was counted once. This sequence joins TRBV4-2 and TRBJ2-6; the D call may be TRBD1 or TRBD2 (7 bases each). V was pared by 4 bases and J by 0 bases, with 13 bases between. From germline, CDR1 is LGHNA and CDR2 YNFKEQ. The CDR3 spans 17 residues. CDR3 protein: CASSPRGGSSGANVLTF. Here the CDR3 DNA reads TGTGCCAGCAGCCCCAGGGGGGGAAGCTCTGGGGCCAACGTCCTGACTTTC.

This rearrangement joins TRBV5-6 to TRBJ1-4; D is uncertain. Per the germline V gene, CDR1 is SGHDT and CDR2 is YYEEEE. V lost 3 bases to trimming and J lost 4 bases, with 13 bases between them. CDR3 size: 15 residues. The DNA of the CDR3 is TGTGCCAGCAGCTCTGAAGGACTGAGTAATGAAAAACTGTTTTTT. Translated: CASSSEGLSNEKLFF. Drawing the rest from reference TRBV5-6 and TRBJ1-4, the complete variable domain is DAGVTQSPTHLIKTRGQQVTLRCSPKSGHDTVSWYQQALGQGPQFIFQYYEEEERQRGNFPDRFSGHQFPNYSSELNVNALLLGDSALYLCASSSEGLSNEKLFFGSGTQLSVL.

Only one count was recorded for this clone. The rearrangement uses TRBV9 and TRBJ2-1; 8 bases match TRBD1. J was trimmed by 0 bases and V by 0 bases; bases with no gene match: 2. The germline gives CDR1 SGDLS, CDR2 YYNGEE. The CDR3 has 16 amino acids. The CDR3 DNA reads TGTGCCAGCAGCGTAGCCACAGGGGGCTCCTACAATGAGCAGTTCTTC. This gives the protein CASSVATGGSYNEQFF.

The gene calls are TRBV29-1 and TRBJ2-7; D may be TRBD1 or TRBD2 (7 bases each). CDR1 is SQVTM, CDR2 ANQGSEA, per germline. The CDR3 sequence is 13 residues long. V dropped 2 bases and J dropped 11 bases, with 19 bases sitting between them. The CDR3 here is CSVETVQGGLKYF. CDR3 coding DNA: TGCAGCGTTGAAACGGTTCAGGGGGGGCTTAAGTACTTC.

The chain employs TRBV5-1 and TRBJ2-1, with 12 bases matching TRBD2. The CDR3 is made up of 16 amino acids. V trimming: 4 bases; J trimming: 8 bases; junction bases outside the gene matches: 10. Looked up from germline, CDR1 is SGHRS and CDR2 is YFSETQ. This chain's CDR3 is CASSALTSGSVDEQFF. CDR3 nucleotides: TGCGCCAGCAGCGCTTTGACTAGCGGGAGTGTCGATGAGCAGTTCTTC.

The chain joins TRBV5-1 to TRBJ2-1; D might be TRBD2 (6 bases). From germline, CDR1 is SGHRS and CDR2 YFSETQ. The CDR3 runs 17 residues. V gave up 4 bases and J gave up 10 bases, with 27 bases separating them. CDR3 region: CASSAPWGDHPTGEQFF. The CDR3 DNA is TGCGCCAGCAGCGCACCCTGGGGGGACCACCCTACGGGGGAGCAGTTCTTC.

This rearrangement joins TRBV19 to TRBJ2-2, with 9 nucleotides matching TRBD1. V lost 7 bases and J lost 6; bases outside the gene matches: 6. Per germline, CDR1 LNHDA and CDR2 SQIVND (reference sequence). The CDR3 consists of 14 residues. The DNA of the CDR3 is TGTGCCAGTACCTGGACAGGGGATGCCGGGGAGCTGTTTTTT. The encoded protein is CASTWTGDAGELFF.

The chain employs TRBV14 and TRBJ2-1; D ambiguous. Between the trimmed V and J ends, which lost 3 bases and 7 bases, there was a span of 10 bases. Germline CDR1 SGHDN, CDR2 FVKESK. This CDR3 comprises 13 residues. The CDR3 sequence: CASSQWRWNEQFF. CDR3 sequence (DNA): TGTGCCAGCAGCCAGTGGAGATGGAATGAGCAGTTCTTC.

This rearrangement joins TRBV11-2 to TRBJ1-2; D possibly corresponds to TRBD1 (6 bases). The germline V gene has CDR1 SGHAT and CDR2 FQNNGV. The V end was cut by 6 bases, the J end by 4 bases, with 18 bases between. The CDR3 runs to 15 residues. CDR3 sequence (DNA): TGTGCCAGCAGGCTACTCAAGGGGGGGGTCTATGGCTACACCTTC. This translates into CASRLLKGGVYGYTF.